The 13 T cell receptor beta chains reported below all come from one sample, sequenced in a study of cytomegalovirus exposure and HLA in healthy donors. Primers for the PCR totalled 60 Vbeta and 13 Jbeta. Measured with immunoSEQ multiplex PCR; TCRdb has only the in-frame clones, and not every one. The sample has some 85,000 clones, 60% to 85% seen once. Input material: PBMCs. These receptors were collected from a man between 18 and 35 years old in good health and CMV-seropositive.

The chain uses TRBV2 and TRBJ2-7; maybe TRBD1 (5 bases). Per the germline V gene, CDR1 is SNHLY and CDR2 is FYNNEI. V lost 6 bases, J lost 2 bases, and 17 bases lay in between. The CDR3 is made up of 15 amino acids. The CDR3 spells CASSQRGPPAYEQYF. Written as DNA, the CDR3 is TGTGCCAGCAGCCAAAGGGGCCCGCCCGCCTACGAGCAGTACTTC. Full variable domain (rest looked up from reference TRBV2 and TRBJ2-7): EPEVTQTPSHQVTQMGQEVILRCVPISNHLYFYWYRQILGQKVEFLVSFYNNEISEKSEIFDDQFSVERPDGSNFTLKIRSTKLEDSAMYFCASSQRGPPAYEQYFGPGTRLTVT.

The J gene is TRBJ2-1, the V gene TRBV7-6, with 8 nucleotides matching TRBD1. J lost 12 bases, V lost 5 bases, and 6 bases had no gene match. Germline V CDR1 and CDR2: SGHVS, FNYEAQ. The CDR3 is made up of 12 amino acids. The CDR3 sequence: CASSKDRAGQFF. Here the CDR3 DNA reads TGTGCCAGCAGCAAGGACAGGGCGGGGCAGTTCTTC. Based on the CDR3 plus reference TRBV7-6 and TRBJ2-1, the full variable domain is GAGVSQSPRYKVTKRGQDVALRCDPISGHVSLYWYRQALGQGPEFLTYFNYEAQQDKSGLPNDRFSAERPEGSISTLTIQRTEQRDSAMYRCASSKDRAGQFFGPGTRLTVL.

The CDR3 here is CAIRHSSGANVLTF. The CDR3 DNA reads as TGTGCCATCAGACATTCCTCTGGGGCCAACGTCCTGACTTTC. V gene TRBV10-3 combines with J gene TRBJ2-6; no firm D call. This CDR3 contains 14 residues. The germline gives CDR1 ENHRY, CDR2 SYGVKD. V was clipped by 6 bases and J by 0 bases, with 6 bases between them.

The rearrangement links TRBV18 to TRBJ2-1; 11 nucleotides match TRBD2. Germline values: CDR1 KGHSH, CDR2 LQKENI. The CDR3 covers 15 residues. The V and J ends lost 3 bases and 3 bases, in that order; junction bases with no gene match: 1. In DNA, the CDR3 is TGTGCCAGCTCACCCGGGACTAGCGGCTACAATGAGCAGTTCTTC. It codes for CASSPGTSGYNEQFF.

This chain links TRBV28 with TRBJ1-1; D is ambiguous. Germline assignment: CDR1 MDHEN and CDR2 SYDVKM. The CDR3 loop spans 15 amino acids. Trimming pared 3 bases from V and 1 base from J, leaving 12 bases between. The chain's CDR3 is CASSFSLGGNTEAFF. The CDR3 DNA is TGTGCCAGCAGTTTCTCCCTAGGAGGGAACACTGAAGCTTTCTTT. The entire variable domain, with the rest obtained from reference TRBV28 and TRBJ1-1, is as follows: DVKVTQSSRYLVKRTGEKVFLECVQDMDHENMFWYRQDPGLGLRLIYFSYDVKMKEKGDIPEGYSVSREKKERFSLILESASTNQTSMYLCASSFSLGGNTEAFFGQGTRLTVV.

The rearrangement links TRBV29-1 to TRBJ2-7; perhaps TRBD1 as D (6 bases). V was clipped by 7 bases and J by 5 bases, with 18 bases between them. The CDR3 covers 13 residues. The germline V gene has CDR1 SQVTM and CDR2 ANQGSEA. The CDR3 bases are TGCAGCGCTGAGACACTACAGGGAAACGAGCAGTACTTC. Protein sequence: CSAETLQGNEQYF.

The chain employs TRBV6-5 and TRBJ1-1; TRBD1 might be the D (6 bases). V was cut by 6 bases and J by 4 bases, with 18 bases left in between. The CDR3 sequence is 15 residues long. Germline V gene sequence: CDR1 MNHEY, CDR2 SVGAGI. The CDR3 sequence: CASRYQQGLSTEAFF. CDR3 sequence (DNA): TGTGCCAGCAGATATCAACAGGGTTTGAGCACTGAAGCTTTCTTT.

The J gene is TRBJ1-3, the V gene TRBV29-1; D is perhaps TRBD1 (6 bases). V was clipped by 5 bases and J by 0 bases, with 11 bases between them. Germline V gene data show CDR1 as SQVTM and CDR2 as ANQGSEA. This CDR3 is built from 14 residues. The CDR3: CSVNTGPSGNTIYF. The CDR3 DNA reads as TGCAGCGTTAACACAGGGCCCTCTGGAAACACCATATATTTT.

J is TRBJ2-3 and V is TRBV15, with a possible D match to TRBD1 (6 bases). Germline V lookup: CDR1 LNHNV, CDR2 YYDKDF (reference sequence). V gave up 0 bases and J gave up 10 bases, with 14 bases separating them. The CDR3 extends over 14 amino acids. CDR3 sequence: CATSRDTGRWAQYF. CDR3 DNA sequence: TGTGCCACCAGCAGAGATACAGGGAGATGGGCGCAGTATTTT.

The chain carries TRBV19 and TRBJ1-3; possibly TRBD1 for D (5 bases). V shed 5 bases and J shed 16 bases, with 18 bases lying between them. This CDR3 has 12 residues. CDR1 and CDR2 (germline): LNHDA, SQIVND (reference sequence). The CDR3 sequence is CASSGAGRVNYF. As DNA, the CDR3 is TGTGCCAGTAGTGGAGCGGGACGGGTAAACTATTTT.

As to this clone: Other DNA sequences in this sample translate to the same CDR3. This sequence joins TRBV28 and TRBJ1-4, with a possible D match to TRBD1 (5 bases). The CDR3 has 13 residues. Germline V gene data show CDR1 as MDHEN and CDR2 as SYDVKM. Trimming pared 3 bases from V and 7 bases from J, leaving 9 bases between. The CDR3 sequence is CASSFRRGEKLFF. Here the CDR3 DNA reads TGTGCCAGCAGTTTTCGGAGGGGTGAAAAACTGTTTTTT.

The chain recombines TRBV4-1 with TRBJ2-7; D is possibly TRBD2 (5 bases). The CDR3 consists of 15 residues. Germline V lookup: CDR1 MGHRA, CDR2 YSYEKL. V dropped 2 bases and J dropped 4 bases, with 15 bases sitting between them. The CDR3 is CASSQIGRAPYEQYF. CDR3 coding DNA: TGCGCCAGCAGCCAAATTGGGCGGGCCCCATACGAGCAGTACTTC.

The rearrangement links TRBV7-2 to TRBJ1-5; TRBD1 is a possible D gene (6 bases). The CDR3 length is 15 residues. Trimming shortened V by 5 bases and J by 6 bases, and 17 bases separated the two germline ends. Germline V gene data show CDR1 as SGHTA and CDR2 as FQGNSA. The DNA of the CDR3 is TGTGCCAGCAGCCGAGACGGGACAAAGGGTCAGCCCCAGCATTTT. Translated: CASSRDGTKGQPQHF.